The 2 T cell receptor beta chains in this list originate from one sample, sequenced in a study of blood T cell repertoires in COVID-19. The data were produced by immunoSEQ multiplex PCR, yet TCRdb's version contains in-frame clones alone and is incomplete. Of 200,000 to 250,000 clones listed, approximately 82% are singletons. Input material: peripheral blood. These TCRs come from a man aged 30 to 39 who had recovered from COVID-19.

The chain carries TRBV29-1 and TRBJ2-2, with D possibly being TRBD1 (7 bases). This CDR3 has 13 residues. V lost 6 bases to trimming and J lost 6 bases, with 14 bases between them. Germline V lookup: CDR1 SQVTM, CDR2 ANQGSEA. The CDR3 DNA reads TGCAGCGTGAGACAGGGCGGGGCCGGGGAGCTGTTTTTT. Protein sequence: CSVRQGGAGELFF.

This chain links TRBV24-1 with TRBJ2-1, with 7 bases fitting TRBD2. The CDR3 has 14 amino acids. Germline V lookup: CDR1 KGHDR, CDR2 SFDVKD. Trimming cost V 6 bases and J 8 bases; bases outside gene matches: 9. In nucleotides, the CDR3 is TGTGCCACCAGTCGGACTAGAGACGTTTATGAGCAGTTCTTC. Translation: CATSRTRDVYEQFF.